These 26 T cell receptor beta chains share one sample of origin, sequenced in a study of blood T cells in healthy people across ages. A sample-barcoded 5' primer and a J-beta primer mix were used in a second PCR of about 7 to 12 cycles. TCRdb passed the 5' RACE reads through MiXCR, listing each CDR3 protein once. The sample includes hundreds of thousands of distinct CDR3 sequences, roughly 64% seen only once; the top ten take 22%. The material sequenced was blood. The receptors originated from a man aged 25-45 years in good health.

The CDR3 is CASSLIGASNTEAFF. CDR3 in DNA: TGTGCCAGCAGCTTAATAGGGGCCTCGAACACTGAAGCTTTCTTT. The rearrangement joins TRBV7-2 to TRBJ1-1; tentatively, D is TRBD1 (5 bases). The CDR3 contains 15 residues. V lost 2 bases and J lost 1, with 11 bases in between. Germline V gene lookup returns CDR1 SGHTA and CDR2 FQGNSA.

The rearrangement uses TRBV7-9 and TRBJ1-2, with unresolved D. Looked up from germline, CDR1 is SEHNR and CDR2 is FQNEAQ (reference sequence). CDR3 length: 14 amino acids. The V end lost 1 base, the J end lost 6 bases, and 12 bases lay between the germline ends. The CDR3 sequence: CASSLGGYDHGYTF. Here the CDR3 DNA reads TGTGCCAGCAGCTTAGGTGGGTATGATCATGGCTACACCTTC.

The rearrangement joins TRBV4-1 to TRBJ2-5; 12 nucleotides match TRBD2. V trimming: 3 bases; J trimming: 4 bases; junction bases outside the gene matches: 6. The CDR3 sequence is 16 residues long. Germline CDR1 is MGHRA and CDR2 is YSYEKL. The CDR3 bases are TGCGCCAGCAGCCACAGACTAGCGGGGGTGGGAGAGACCCAGTACTTC. Residues: CASSHRLAGVGETQYF.

This clonotype was seen once. The chain recombines TRBV25-1 with TRBJ1-5; D might be TRBD1 (6 bases). CDR3 length equals 13 residues. Germline V gene lookup returns CDR1 MGHDK and CDR2 SYGVNS. Trimming cost V 6 bases and J 6 bases, with 12 bases left between them. The CDR3 DNA reads TGTGCCAGCAGGGGGGCGGGAGGTCAGCCCCAGCATTTT. Its translation is CASRGAGGQPQHF.

The chain has TRBV3-1 and TRBJ1-2; D gene uncertain. The germline CDR1 and CDR2 sequences are LGHDT and YNNKEL (reference sequence). V shed 3 bases and J shed 6 bases, with 8 bases lying between them. The CDR3 has 12 residues. The CDR3 reads CASSHMGDGYTF. The CDR3 DNA sequence: TGTGCCAGCAGCCATATGGGTGATGGCTACACCTTC.

This rearrangement joins TRBV27 to TRBJ2-3; D uncertain. The V end lost 6 bases, the J end lost 0 bases, and 10 bases lay between the germline ends. The CDR3 spans 14 residues. Germline V lookup: CDR1 MNHEY, CDR2 SMNVEV (reference sequence). CDR3 nucleotides: TGTGCCAGCAGCCTAAGATTTAGCACAGATACGCAGTATTTT. Translation gives CASSLRFSTDTQYF.

The V and J genes are TRBV5-1 and TRBJ2-5; tentative D call: TRBD2 (6 bases). CDR3 length: 14 residues. V was pared by 9 bases and J by 0 bases, with 15 bases between. Germline V gene lookup returns CDR1 SGHRS and CDR2 YFSETQ. This CDR3 is CATRRETYQETQYF. CDR3 DNA: TGCGCCACCCGACGGGAGACTTACCAAGAGACCCAGTACTTC.

This rearrangement joins TRBV20-1 to TRBJ2-3; 7 bases line up with TRBD1. The ends lost 7 bases at V and 2 bases at J; junction bases unmatched: 18. The CDR3 runs 17 residues. Germline CDR1 is DFQATT and CDR2 is SNEGSKA (reference sequence). The CDR3 reads CSVGGGSGQAHTDTQYF. The CDR3 nucleotides read TGCAGTGTAGGGGGTGGGTCAGGACAGGCCCACACAGATACGCAGTATTTT.

The chain recombines TRBV20-1 with TRBJ2-1; D is unresolved. The CDR3 spans 12 residues. V was trimmed by 0 bases and J by 4 bases, leaving 4 bases between them. Germline CDR1 DFQATT, CDR2 SNEGSKA (reference sequence). The CDR3 spells CSAREEYNEQFF. The CDR3 DNA reads as TGCAGTGCTAGAGAAGAGTACAATGAGCAGTTCTTC.

This clonotype has a single count. The rearrangement joins TRBV6-2 or TRBV6-3 to TRBJ1-5, with D unclear. This CDR3 has 15 residues. V shed 6 bases and J shed 0 bases, with 12 bases lying between them. In germline, CDR1 is MNHEY, CDR2 SVGEGT. The chain's CDR3 is CASSPPINSNQPQHF. The CDR3 bases are TGTGCCAGCAGCCCGCCGATTAATAGCAATCAGCCCCAGCATTTT.

This chain links TRBV5-6 with TRBJ2-1; D may be TRBD1 (5 bases). Trimming took 3 bases from V and 4 from J, leaving 14 bases between them. The CDR3 has 15 residues. CDR1 and CDR2 from the germline V gene are SGHDT and YYEEEE. CDR3 sequence reads: CASSSPRQIYNEQFF. CDR3 DNA sequence: TGTGCCAGCAGCTCGCCGAGACAGATATACAATGAGCAGTTCTTC.

V usage is TRBV20-1 and J usage is TRBJ2-3; TRBD1 aligns across 8 bases. The CDR3 consists of 13 residues. Losses at the gene ends were 1 base for V and 6 bases for J; bases not matched to a gene: 3. Germline V gene data show CDR1 as DFQATT and CDR2 as SNEGSKA (reference sequence). The CDR3 reads CSARGTGKDTQYF. For the CDR3, the DNA is TGCAGTGCTAGAGGGACAGGGAAGGATACGCAGTATTTT.

This clonotype was picked up a small number of times. The rearrangement joins TRBV5-5 to TRBJ1-5, with D hard to call. CDR3 length: 14 amino acids. V lost 2 bases and J lost 2, with 8 bases in between. Germline lookup yields CDR1 SGHKS and CDR2 YYEKEE (reference sequence). The CDR3 loop is CASSLNLGNQPQHF. The CDR3 DNA reads as TGTGCCAGCAGCTTAAACCTGGGCAATCAGCCCCAGCATTTT.

Written as DNA, the CDR3 is TGCAGTACCTCGGGGGGGAGCACAGATACGCAGTATTTT. The encoded protein is CSTSGGSTDTQYF. The rearrangement links TRBV20-1 to TRBJ2-3; 8 nucleotides line up with TRBD2. The V gene end was trimmed by 8 bases and the J gene end by 0 bases; junction bases not matched to a gene: 4. Looked up from germline, CDR1 is DFQATT and CDR2 is SNEGSKA (reference sequence). This CDR3 is 13 amino acids long.

The J gene is TRBJ2-7, the V gene TRBV5-1; 7 bases fit TRBD2. V was pared by 2 bases and J by 1 base, with 3 bases of the junction left unmatched. From germline, CDR1 is SGHRS and CDR2 YFSETQ. The CDR3 has 14 residues. The CDR3 sequence is CASSFGTISYEQYF. The CDR3 DNA sequence: TGCGCCAGCAGCTTCGGGACTATATCCTACGAGCAGTACTTC.

This clonotype has just one count. The chain links TRBV4-2 to TRBJ2-1, with a weak D call TRBD2 (6 bases). Germline V gene sequence: CDR1 LGHNA, CDR2 YNFKEQ. Trimming left V 1 base short and J 8 bases short, with 9 bases between. CDR3 size: 13 residues. CDR3 DNA sequence: TGTGCCAGCAGCCAAGGGACTAAGTATGAGCAGTTCTTC. This encodes CASSQGTKYEQFF.

V and J are TRBV5-1 and TRBJ2-6; 7 nucleotides line up with TRBD2. The CDR3 length is 16 residues. Per the germline V gene, CDR1 is SGHRS and CDR2 is YFSETQ. The V and J ends lost 4 bases and 0 bases, in that order; junction bases with no gene match: 4. CDR3 protein: CASSPGGTSGANVLTF. CDR3 DNA sequence: TGCGCCAGCAGCCCCGGGGGGACCTCTGGGGCCAACGTCCTGACTTTC.

The rearrangement uses TRBV11-2 and TRBJ1-6; D is unclear. The V and J ends lost 0 bases and 14 bases respectively, with 11 bases between them. The CDR3 is 13 amino acids. Germline V gene lookup returns CDR1 SGHAT and CDR2 FQNNGV. The CDR3 region is CASSLDLSSTLHF. CDR3 nucleotide sequence: TGTGCCAGCAGCTTAGATCTTTCCAGTACCCTCCACTTT.

The chain joins TRBV7-2 to TRBJ1-2; D gene ambiguous. CDR1 and CDR2 (germline): SGHTA, FQGNSA. This CDR3 contains 11 residues. V shed 4 bases and J shed 7 bases, with 7 bases lying between them. CDR3: CASSSQGGYTF. The DNA for the CDR3 is TGTGCCAGCAGCTCCCAAGGTGGCTACACCTTC.

The V and J genes are TRBV7-2 and TRBJ1-5; no definite D call. V lost 5 bases to trimming and J lost 4 bases, with 15 bases between them. Germline lookup yields CDR1 SGHTA and CDR2 FQGNSA. The CDR3 totals 15 residues. The DNA of the CDR3 is TGTGCCAGCAGCGGCCAAGCGTTGGGGAATCAGCCCCAGCATTTT. Protein product: CASSGQALGNQPQHF.

The CDR3 sequence: CASSRDRGPLEAFF. CDR3 coding DNA: TGTGCCAGCAGTCGGGACAGGGGGCCGCTTGAAGCTTTCTTT. The V gene is TRBV27, the J gene TRBJ1-1; 12 nucleotides align to TRBD1. The ends lost 5 bases at V and 7 bases at J; junction bases unmatched: 5. The CDR3 runs 14 residues. Germline CDR1 and CDR2: MNHEY and SMNVEV (reference sequence).

This chain joins TRBV7-9 and TRBJ2-1; D possibly corresponds to TRBD2 (6 bases). Trimming pared 4 bases from V and 10 bases from J, leaving 14 bases between. CDR3 length: 13 amino acids. CDR1 and CDR2 (germline): SEHNR, FQNEAQ (reference sequence). For the CDR3, the DNA is TGTGCCAGCAGCTCAGGAGGGCGTGTAGAGCAGTTCTTC. Translation: CASSSGGRVEQFF.

To note about this clonotype: The junction shows a germline mismatch at one end, possibly a read error. The gene calls are TRBV5-1 and TRBJ2-4; either TRBD1 or TRBD2 may fit D (5 bases each). The DNA end lines up better with TRBJ2-7; the J call may be wrong. The CDR3 consists of 15 residues. In germline, CDR1 is SGHRS, CDR2 YFSETQ. The CDR3 loop is CASNLLMGRTYEQYF. In nucleotides, the CDR3 is TGCGCCAGCAACTTGCTGATGGGACGGACCTACGAGCAGTACTTC.

J is TRBJ2-7 and V is TRBV25-1; D might be TRBD1 (5 bases). CDR3 size: 15 residues. Per the germline V gene, CDR1 is MGHDK and CDR2 is SYGVNS. V was clipped by 6 bases and J by 4 bases, with 19 bases between them. The CDR3 DNA is TGTGCCAGCAGCGATTGGGGCGGCAGAGCGTACGAGCAGTACTTC. Amino acids: CASSDWGGRAYEQYF.

The chain links TRBV12-3 or TRBV12-4 to TRBJ2-5; 8 positions match TRBD1. Trimming took 5 bases from V and 4 from J; bases not matched to a gene: 12. CDR3 size: 16 residues. Here the CDR3 reads CASSPSRTGLGETQYF. Written as DNA, the CDR3 is TGTGCCAGCAGTCCGAGCCGGACAGGGTTAGGAGAGACCCAGTACTTC.

This clonotype was found a few times. The CDR3 nucleotides are TGTGCCAGCAGTGCCCTCGTTAGGGGGGCGCAGGAGACCCAGTACTTC. This translates into CASSALVRGAQETQYF. The chain links TRBV6-1 to TRBJ2-5; D is tentatively TRBD1 or TRBD2 (6 bases each). The V and J ends lost 4 bases and 5 bases respectively, with 20 bases between them. In germline, CDR1 is MNHNS, CDR2 SASEGT. CDR3 length: 16 residues.